One and the same sample provided the 8 T cell receptor beta chains below, sequenced in a study of cytomegalovirus exposure and HLA in healthy donors. PCR used 60 Vbeta primers and 13 Jbeta primers. Repertoires were generated with immunoSEQ multiplex PCR, while TCRdb's copy carries only in-frame clones and drops some. Among 110,000 to 150,000 clones listed, around four fifths were seen once. The sample consisted of PBMCs. Receptors were obtained from a boy aged 2 to 10 in good health and CMV-seronegative.

The chain links TRBV4-1 to TRBJ2-7; 8 bases line up with TRBD1. The CDR3 is 15 residues long. The V gene end was trimmed by 3 bases and the J gene end by 4 bases; junction bases not matched to a gene: 8. Per germline, CDR1 MGHRA and CDR2 YSYEKL. The CDR3 spells CASSQDGTGDYEQYF. Written as DNA, the CDR3 is TGCGCCAGCAGCCAGGATGGGACAGGTGATTACGAGCAGTACTTC.

The chain joins TRBV7-2 to TRBJ2-7; D is unresolved. The ends were cut back, 4 bases at V and 1 base at J, with 17 bases in the middle. The CDR3 contains 16 residues. Germline assignment: CDR1 SGHTA and CDR2 FQGNSA. CDR3 coding DNA: TGTGCCAGCAGCTCGACCGCCGGTGGCAGGTCCTACGAGCAGTACTTC. Translation gives CASSSTAGGRSYEQYF.

This sequence joins TRBV7-8 and TRBJ1-1, with D hard to call. The CDR3 consists of 17 residues. Trimming pared 1 base from V and 0 bases from J, leaving 15 bases between. CDR1 is SGHVS, CDR2 FQNEAQ, per germline. The CDR3 is CASSLVVPALMNTEAFF. CDR3 nucleotides: TGTGCCAGCAGCTTAGTTGTTCCCGCCCTAATGAACACTGAAGCTTTCTTT.

The chain carries TRBV14 and TRBJ2-1; 10 bases map to TRBD2. Unmatched junction bases numbered 5, after V lost 0 bases and J lost 0 bases. Germline V gene sequence: CDR1 SGHDN, CDR2 FVKESK. The CDR3 covers 18 residues. The CDR3 DNA reads TGTGCCAGCAGCCAAGAAGCTCTAGCGGGAGTCTCCTACAATGAGCAGTTCTTC. It codes for CASSQEALAGVSYNEQFF.

The V and J genes are TRBV11-2 and TRBJ1-2, with a weak D call TRBD1 (5 bases). This CDR3 has 12 residues. Per germline, CDR1 SGHAT and CDR2 FQNNGV. Trimming cost V 4 bases and J 10 bases, with 13 bases left between them. CDR3 DNA sequence: TGTGCCAGCAGCTCTAGGTGGGACTACTACACCTTC. It encodes CASSSRWDYYTF.

The chain is built from TRBV19 and TRBJ2-1; D is possibly TRBD1 (5 bases). Germline V CDR1 and CDR2: LNHDA, SQIVND (reference sequence). This CDR3 has 13 amino acids. The V end was cut by 4 bases, the J end by 10 bases, with 14 bases between. Here the CDR3 reads CASSRTRLEEQFF. In DNA form, the CDR3 reads TGTGCCAGTAGTAGGACACGGTTGGAGGAGCAGTTCTTC.

The genes are TRBV28 and TRBJ1-2; 9 nucleotides agree with TRBD1. The CDR3 covers 14 residues. The junction had 2 bases not matched to a gene; V was cut back by 4 bases and J by 2 bases. Looked up from germline, CDR1 is MDHEN and CDR2 is SYDVKM. CDR3 bases: TGTGCCAGCAGTTGGGACAGGGCGAACTATGGCTACACCTTC. It specifies CASSWDRANYGYTF.

V usage is TRBV18 and J usage is TRBJ1-5, with D maybe TRBD1 (5 bases). Germline lookup yields CDR1 KGHSH and CDR2 LQKENI. The CDR3 is 15 amino acids. The V gene lost 3 bases and the J gene lost 4 bases, with 13 bases spanning the gap. For the CDR3, the DNA is TGTGCCAGCTCACCTAACAAAAAGGGGAATCAGCCCCAGCATTTT. Residues: CASSPNKKGNQPQHF. Variable domain in full (rest from reference TRBV18 and TRBJ1-5): NAGVMQNPRHLVRRRGQEARLRCSPMKGHSHVYWYRQLPEEGLKFMVYLQKENIIDESGMPKERFSAEFPKEGPSILRIQQVVRGDSAAYFCASSPNKKGNQPQHFGDGTRLSIL.